Presented here are 9 T cell receptor beta chains from one specimen sequenced in a study of T cells in tumors after PD-1 blockade. The protocol was immunoSEQ multiplex PCR, while the TCRdb copy is restricted to in-frame clones and leaves out a portion. Altogether roughly 60,000 clones are present, 80% being singletons, with the ten largest covering around an eighth. Sequencing used PBMCs, obtained before anti-PD-1 treatment. All receptors derive from a human donor with basal cell carcinoma.

This sequence joins TRBV12-3 or TRBV12-4 and TRBJ1-2; D ambiguous. Trimming cost V 4 bases and J 4 bases, with 7 bases left between them. The CDR3 is 12 amino acids. CDR3 amino acids: CASSYDTYGYTF. CDR3 sequence (DNA): TGTGCCAGCAGTTACGACACCTATGGCTACACCTTC.

CDR3 protein: CASSRYTEAFF. The CDR3 region has the DNA TGTGCCAGCAGTCGGTACACTGAAGCTTTCTTT. The chain combines TRBV6-5 with TRBJ1-1; D remains unclear. The CDR3 loop spans 11 amino acids. Trimming removed 5 bases from V and 3 bases from J, with 4 bases in between. In germline, CDR1 is MNHEY, CDR2 SVGAGI.

This clone was seen only a few times. The chain employs TRBV5-1 and TRBJ2-2; no clear D gene. V was trimmed by 0 bases and J by 4 bases, leaving 7 bases between them. Germline V CDR1 and CDR2: SGHRS, YFSETQ. The CDR3 extends over 14 amino acids. The CDR3 region is CASSLVASTGELFF. Written as DNA, the CDR3 is TGCGCCAGCAGCTTGGTAGCTAGCACCGGGGAGCTGTTTTTT. Full variable domain (rest looked up from reference TRBV5-1 and TRBJ2-2): KAGVTQTPRYLIKTRGQQVTLSCSPISGHRSVSWYQQTPGQGLQFLFEYFSETQRNKGNFPGRFSGRQFSNSRSEMNVSTLELGDSALYLCASSLVASTGELFFGEGSRLTVL.

This rearrangement joins TRBV7-2 to TRBJ2-7; maybe TRBD1 (5 bases). V dropped 5 bases and J dropped 2 bases, with 13 bases sitting between them. This CDR3 contains 14 residues. In germline, CDR1 is SGHTA, CDR2 FQGNSA. CDR3: CASSRMTETYEQYF. CDR3 DNA: TGTGCCAGCAGCCGTATGACAGAAACCTACGAGCAGTACTTC.

J is TRBJ1-3 and V is TRBV5-8; 8 nucleotides align to TRBD1. Germline lookup yields CDR1 SGHTS and CDR2 YDEGEE. This CDR3 has 17 residues. After removal of 0 bases from V and 0 bases from J, the junction contained 5 bases not matched to a gene. DNA of the CDR3: TGTGCCAGCAGCTTGGTCGGGACAGGCCGCTCTGGAAACACCATATATTTT. This codes for CASSLVGTGRSGNTIYF.

This clone was seen more than once but under ten times. V and J are TRBV25-1 and TRBJ2-6, with 9 nucleotides matching TRBD1. Looked up from germline, CDR1 is MGHDK and CDR2 is SYGVNS. After removal of 5 bases from V and 3 bases from J, the junction contained 5 bases not matched to a gene. This CDR3 region has 16 residues. As DNA, the CDR3 is TGTGCCAGCAGTCCACAGGGGGCGGATGGGGCCAACGTCCTGACTTTC. Amino acids: CASSPQGADGANVLTF. Combining the CDR3 with reference TRBV25-1 and TRBJ2-6 gives the whole variable domain EADIYQTPRYLVIGTGKKITLECSQTMGHDKMYWYQQDPGMELHLIHYSYGVNSTEKGDLSSESTVSRIRTEHFPLTLESARPSHTSQYLCASSPQGADGANVLTFGAGSRLTVL.

This chain uses TRBV9 with TRBJ2-2, with unresolved D. The V end lost 2 bases, the J end lost 0 bases, and 5 bases lay between the germline ends. Germline V CDR1 and CDR2: SGDLS, YYNGEE. The CDR3 is 14 amino acids. The CDR3 DNA is TGTGCCAGCAGCGTGGAAGCGAACACCGGGGAGCTGTTTTTT. Amino acid sequence: CASSVEANTGELFF.

The V and J genes are TRBV9 and TRBJ2-3; no definite D call. V lost 4 bases and J 5 bases, leaving 11 bases between the germline ends. Looked up from germline, CDR1 is SGDLS and CDR2 is YYNGEE. The CDR3 has 13 residues. In DNA, the CDR3 is TGTGCCAGCAGCACCCCGCCCCGAGATACGCAGTATTTT. This codes for CASSTPPRDTQYF.

The chain joins TRBV6-5 to TRBJ2-3; 8 bases map to TRBD1. The V gene's germline CDR1 is MNHEY and CDR2 SVGAGI. V lost 5 bases and J lost 5; bases outside the gene matches: 6. The CDR3 totals 14 residues. This chain's CDR3 is CASSPGQGGDTQYF. DNA for the CDR3: TGTGCCAGCAGTCCCGGACAGGGAGGAGATACGCAGTATTTT.